The 3 T cell receptor beta chains reported below all come from one sample, sequenced in a study of T-cell memory formation after mild COVID-19. In TCRdb, the 5' RACE reads were re-called with MiXCR into one record per CDR3 protein. Here the sample spans about 600,000 distinct CDR3 sequences, less than 25% being singletons. The specimen sequenced was PBMCs or a T cell subset sorted from them (not recorded which). The receptor source for this set is an adult woman who had mild COVID-19 (a few samples of this study predate the infection). Cell type and time point are not known.

A few counts support this clonotype. The chain is built from TRBV7-2 and TRBJ1-2; 7 positions agree with TRBD1. The CDR3 consists of 14 residues. CDR1 is SGHTA and CDR2 is FQGNSA in the germline V gene. V dropped 5 bases and J dropped 4; count of bases not matched to a gene: 7. The DNA of the CDR3 is TGTGCCAGCAGCCAGACAGGGATTCTCTATGGCTACACCTTC. Protein product: CASSQTGILYGYTF.

This clonotype was seen a few times. The chain joins TRBV24-1 to TRBJ2-1, with 9 bases lining up with TRBD2. CDR1 and CDR2 from the germline V gene are KGHDR and SFDVKD. Trimming took 3 bases from V and 8 from J; bases not matched to a gene: 10. The CDR3 runs to 16 residues. This CDR3 reads CATSDRWASGEDEQFF. DNA of the CDR3: TGTGCCACCAGTGATAGGTGGGCTAGCGGGGAGGATGAGCAGTTCTTC.

This clonotype has a handful of counts. The chain links TRBV20-1 to TRBJ2-7; no firm D call. V dropped 0 bases and J dropped 2 bases, with 8 bases sitting between them. Per germline, CDR1 DFQATT and CDR2 SNEGSKA (reference sequence). The CDR3 sequence is 13 residues long. This CDR3 is CSARDTAAYEQYF. The CDR3 nucleotides read TGCAGTGCTAGAGATACGGCCGCCTACGAGCAGTACTTC.